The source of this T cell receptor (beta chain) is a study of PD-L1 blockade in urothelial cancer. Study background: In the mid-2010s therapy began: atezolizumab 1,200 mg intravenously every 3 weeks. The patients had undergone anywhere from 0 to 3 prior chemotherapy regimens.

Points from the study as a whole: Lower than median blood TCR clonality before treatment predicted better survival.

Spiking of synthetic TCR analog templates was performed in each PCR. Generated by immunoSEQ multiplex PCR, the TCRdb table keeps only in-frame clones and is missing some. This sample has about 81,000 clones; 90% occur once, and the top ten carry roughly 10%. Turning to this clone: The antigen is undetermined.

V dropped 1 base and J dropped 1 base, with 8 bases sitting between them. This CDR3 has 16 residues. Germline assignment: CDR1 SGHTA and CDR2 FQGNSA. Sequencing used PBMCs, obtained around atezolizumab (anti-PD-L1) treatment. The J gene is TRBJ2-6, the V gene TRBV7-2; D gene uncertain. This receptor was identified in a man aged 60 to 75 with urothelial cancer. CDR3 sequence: CASSLGLGSGANVLTF. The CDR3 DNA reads TGTGCCAGCAGCTTAGGACTTGGGTCTGGGGCCAACGTCCTGACTTTC.